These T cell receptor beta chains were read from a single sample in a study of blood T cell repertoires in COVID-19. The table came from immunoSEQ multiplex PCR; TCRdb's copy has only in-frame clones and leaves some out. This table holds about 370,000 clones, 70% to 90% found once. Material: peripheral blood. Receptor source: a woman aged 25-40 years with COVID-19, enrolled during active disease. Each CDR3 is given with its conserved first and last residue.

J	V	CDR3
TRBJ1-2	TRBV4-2	CASSQSQGAQRYGYTF
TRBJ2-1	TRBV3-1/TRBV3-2	CASSQAGTSNNEQFF
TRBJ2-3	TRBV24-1	CATSDLLDTQYF
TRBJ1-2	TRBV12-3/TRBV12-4	CASSTGTGGEATF
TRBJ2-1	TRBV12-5	CASGLVLTGGGIHNEQFF
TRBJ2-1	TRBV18	CASSPAGGPGEQFF
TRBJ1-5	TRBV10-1	CASKSRGNQPQHF
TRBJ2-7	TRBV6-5	CASTRYLTESYEQYF
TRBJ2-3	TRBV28	CASRGAGAANGDTQYF
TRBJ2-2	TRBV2	CASEEGQGGTGELFF
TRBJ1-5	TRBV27	CASSSGQNNQPQHF
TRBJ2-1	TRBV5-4	CASTPSGPTGSYNEQFF
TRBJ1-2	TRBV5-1	CASSLETDYGYTF
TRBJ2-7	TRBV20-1	CSAIDRATSYEQYF
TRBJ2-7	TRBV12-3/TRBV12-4	CASSLSSDYEQYF
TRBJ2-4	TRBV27	CASSLTGVDIQYF
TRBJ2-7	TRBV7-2	CASSQRGQVFYEQYF
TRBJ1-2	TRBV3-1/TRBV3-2	CASARDRGLHYGYTF
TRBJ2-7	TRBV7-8	CASSSQAPSGTGAYEQYF
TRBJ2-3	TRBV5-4	CASSFQGPLSTDTQYF
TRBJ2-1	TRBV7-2	CASSLGTAEPNNEQFF
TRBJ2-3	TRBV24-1	CATSDRGGADTQYF
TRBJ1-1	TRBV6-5	CASSITRGLFPEAFF
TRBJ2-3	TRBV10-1	CASSESTGSGSASDTQYF
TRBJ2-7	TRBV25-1	CASSFSGGLYEQYF
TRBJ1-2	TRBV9	CASSVGPATVAAGYTF
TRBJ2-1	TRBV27	CASSFRRGGSYNEQFF
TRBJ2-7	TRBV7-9	CASSLWPLPYEQYF
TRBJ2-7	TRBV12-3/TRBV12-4	CASSLVLLGEQYF
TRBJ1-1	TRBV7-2	CASSFLLTGGDSLFF
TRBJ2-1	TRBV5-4	CASSLDGTSDNEQFF
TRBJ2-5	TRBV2	CASSQTGGSQETQYF